Each of the 18 T cell receptor beta chains below was sequenced from the same sample in a study of cytomegalovirus exposure and HLA in healthy donors. It was with 60 Vbeta and 13 Jbeta primers that the PCR ran. The protocol was immunoSEQ multiplex PCR, while the TCRdb copy is restricted to in-frame clones and leaves out a portion. The sample has 150,000 or so clones, 70% to 85% seen once. The sequenced sample was PBMCs. The receptors were sampled from a woman in her forties in good health and CMV-seronegative.

The V and J genes are TRBV7-3 and TRBJ1-1, with 8 bases identical to TRBD1. The CDR3 loop spans 15 amino acids. The junction had 10 bases not matched to a gene; V was cut back by 6 bases and J by 4 bases. Germline CDR1 is SGHTA and CDR2 is FQGTGA. CDR3 DNA sequence: TGTGCCAGCAGTTCGTCCGGGACAGGTTCCACTGAAGCTTTCTTT. Translating gives CASSSSGTGSTEAFF.

CDR3 protein: CASRGGIFRGTNTEAFF. In nucleotides, the CDR3 is TGTGCCAGCAGGGGAGGGATTTTTCGGGGAACTAACACTGAAGCTTTCTTT. The gene calls are TRBV28 and TRBJ1-1; no reliable D call. Germline loops: CDR1 MDHEN, CDR2 SYDVKM. The CDR3 runs 17 residues. The V and J ends lost 6 bases and 2 bases respectively, with 22 bases between them.

J is TRBJ2-3 and V is TRBV5-1; 11 bases are shared with TRBD2. With V trimmed by 4 bases and J by 4 bases, 5 bases remained unmatched. CDR1 and CDR2 (germline): SGHRS, YFSETQ. The CDR3 contains 15 residues. CDR3 bases: TGCGCCAGCAGCGCCGGGACTAGCGGTGCAGATACGCAGTATTTT. This sequence encodes CASSAGTSGADTQYF.

The chain has TRBV4-3 and TRBJ2-2; 8 nucleotides agree with TRBD2. Germline-derived CDR1 and CDR2 are LGHNA and YSLEER. The CDR3 contains 18 residues. V dropped 0 bases and J dropped 0; count of bases not matched to a gene: 6. CDR3 in DNA: TGCGCCAGCAGCCAAGATCTGGCGGGAGGTACGAACACCGGGGAGCTGTTTTTT. Protein product: CASSQDLAGGTNTGELFF.

Points on this clone: The conserved phenylalanine or tryptophan normally closing the CDR3 is absent here, so this likely arose from a read error. The DNA is left out, because the CDR3 cannot be placed on it with certainty; the CDR3 is given as TCRdb lists it. This chain links TRBV6-4 with TRBJ1-2. The CDR3 has 9 amino acids, counting both end residues. CDR1 MRHNA and CDR2 SNTAGT come from the germline V gene. CDR3 sequence reads: CASRATEPK.

This sequence joins TRBV6-5 and TRBJ2-7, with 9 positions matching TRBD2. Germline values: CDR1 MNHEY, CDR2 SVGAGI. The length of the CDR3 is 15 residues. Unmatched junction bases numbered 9, after V lost 6 bases and J lost 3 bases. CDR3 sequence: CASSTLAGSDYEQYF. The CDR3 DNA reads as TGTGCCAGCAGCACACTAGCGGGCTCGGACTACGAGCAGTACTTC.

About this clone itself: It is likely a read error, because the conserved phenylalanine at the end of the CDR3 is missing. The DNA is left out, because the CDR3 cannot be placed on it with certainty; the CDR3 is given as TCRdb lists it. The chain is built from TRBV11-3 and TRBJ1-2; the D call TRBD1 from the table was never checked on the DNA. CDR1 SGHNT and CDR2 YENEEA come from the germline V gene. The CDR3 length is 13 residues, termini included. CDR3 sequence reads: CASSSLADRANDY.

This clone was counted between two and nine times. The chain combines TRBV6-5 with TRBJ2-5, with D possibly matching TRBD2 (6 bases). CDR3 length: 14 amino acids. The V end was cut by 2 bases, the J end by 5 bases, with 12 bases between. The germline V gene has CDR1 MNHEY and CDR2 SVGAGI. In nucleotides, the CDR3 is TGTGCCAGCAGTTACGCGCTAGCGTATGAGACCCAGTACTTC. Protein product: CASSYALAYETQYF.

The rearrangement joins TRBV7-2 to TRBJ2-5; TRBD1 agrees at 11 bases. The J call may be faulty, since TRBJ2-7 better matches the DNA end. CDR3 length: 14 residues. The germline CDR1 and CDR2 sequences are SGHTA and FQGNSA. CDR3 residues: CASSFWTGGSEQYF. CDR3 DNA sequence: TGTGCCAGCAGCTTCTGGACAGGGGGCAGCGAGCAGTACTTC.

The V call is TRBV4-3, the J call TRBJ1-2; weak D call: TRBD1 (5 bases). V lost 0 bases, J lost 8 bases, and 19 bases lay in between. Germline loops: CDR1 LGHNA, CDR2 YSLEER. This CDR3 comprises 16 residues. This CDR3 is CASSQDLGRVALGYTF. CDR3 nucleotide sequence: TGCGCCAGCAGCCAAGATTTAGGCAGGGTGGCCTTAGGCTACACCTTC.

The J gene is TRBJ1-4, the V gene TRBV7-9, with D possibly matching TRBD1 (6 bases). CDR1 and CDR2 from the germline V gene are SEHNR and FQNEAQ (reference sequence). CDR3 length: 13 amino acids. V gave up 5 bases and J gave up 7 bases, with 11 bases separating them. The CDR3 loop reads CASSRGQSEKLFF. CDR3 in DNA: TGTGCCAGCAGCCGCGGACAGAGTGAAAAACTGTTTTTT.

V and J are TRBV23-1 and TRBJ2-1; 10 bases align to TRBD2. TRBV23-1 is classed as an ORF, of uncertain function. V dropped 2 bases and J dropped 7; count of bases not matched to a gene: 11. CDR3 length: 17 residues. In DNA, the CDR3 is TGCGCCAGCAGTCAACCAACTAGCGGGATTTCTTTAAATGAGCAGTTCTTC. This translates into CASSQPTSGISLNEQFF.

This sequence joins TRBV30 and TRBJ2-7; tentative D call: TRBD1 (5 bases). Between the trimmed V and J ends, which lost 5 bases and 6 bases, there was a span of 11 bases. In germline, CDR1 is GTSNPN, CDR2 SVGIG (reference sequence). The CDR3 runs to 11 residues. In DNA form, the CDR3 reads TGTGCCTGGTCCGTAGGGGCCGAGCAGTACTTC. Its translation is CAWSVGAEQYF.

This sequence joins TRBV18 and TRBJ2-7; 7 positions agree with TRBD2. The V and J ends lost 2 bases and 5 bases, in that order; junction bases with no gene match: 0. The CDR3 contains 12 residues. Germline V gives CDR1 KGHSH, CDR2 LQKENI. CDR3 protein: CASSPSGDEQYF. CDR3 nucleotides: TGTGCCAGCTCACCAAGCGGGGACGAGCAGTACTTC.

This chain links TRBV15 with TRBJ2-7; D might be TRBD2 (5 bases). The ends were cut back, 7 bases at V and 5 bases at J, with 15 bases in the middle. The CDR3 covers 13 residues. Germline V lookup: CDR1 LNHNV, CDR2 YYDKDF (reference sequence). CDR3 region: CATTSGLHNEQYF. As DNA, the CDR3 is TGTGCCACCACGTCAGGACTCCACAACGAGCAGTACTTC.

The chain uses TRBV4-3 and TRBJ1-4; D unclear. Trimming shortened V by 1 base and J by 3 bases, and 9 bases separated the two germline ends. Looked up from germline, CDR1 is LGHNA and CDR2 is YSLEER. The CDR3 spans 15 residues. The CDR3: CASSQGSTANEKLFF. The DNA for the CDR3 is TGCGCCAGCAGCCAAGGGTCTACGGCTAATGAAAAACTGTTTTTT.

This clone was picked up a small number of times. This sequence joins TRBV7-9 and TRBJ1-1; no reliable D call. The length of the CDR3 is 15 residues. V was shortened by 0 bases and J by 1 base, with 9 bases between the two germline ends. Germline V gives CDR1 SEHNR, CDR2 FQNEAQ (reference sequence). CDR3 in amino acids: CASSLALASNTEAFF. The CDR3 bases are TGTGCCAGCAGCTTAGCCCTAGCTTCGAACACTGAAGCTTTCTTT.

The J gene is TRBJ1-2, the V gene TRBV13, with unresolved D. This CDR3 has 12 amino acids. The V end was cut by 1 base, the J end by 8 bases, with 8 bases between. Germline V lookup: CDR1 PRHDT, CDR2 FYEKMQ (reference sequence). The CDR3, as DNA: TGTGCCAGCAGCTTAGAGAGTGTGGGCTACACCTTC. This encodes CASSLESVGYTF. The whole variable domain, remainder taken from reference TRBV13 and TRBJ1-2, is AAGVIQSPRHLIKEKRETATLKCYPIPRHDTVYWYQQGPGQDPQFLISFYEKMQSDKGSIPDRFSAQQFSDYHSELNMSSLELGDSALYFCASSLESVGYTFGSGTRLTVV.